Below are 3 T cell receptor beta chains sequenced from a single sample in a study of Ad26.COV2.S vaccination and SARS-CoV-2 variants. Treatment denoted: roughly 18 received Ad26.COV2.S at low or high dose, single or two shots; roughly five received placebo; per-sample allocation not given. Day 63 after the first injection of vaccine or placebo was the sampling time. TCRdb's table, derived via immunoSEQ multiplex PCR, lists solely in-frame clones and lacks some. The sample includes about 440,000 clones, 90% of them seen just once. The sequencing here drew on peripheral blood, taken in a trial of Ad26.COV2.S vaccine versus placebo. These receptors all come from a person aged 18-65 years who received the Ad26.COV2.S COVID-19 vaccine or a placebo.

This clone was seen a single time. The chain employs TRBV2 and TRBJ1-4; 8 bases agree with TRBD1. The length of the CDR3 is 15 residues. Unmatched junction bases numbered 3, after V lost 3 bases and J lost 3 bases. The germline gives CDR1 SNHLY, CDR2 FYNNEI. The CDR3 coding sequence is TGTGCCAGCAGTGAGCGGACAGGGCCTAATGAAAAACTGTTTTTT. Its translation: CASSERTGPNEKLFF.

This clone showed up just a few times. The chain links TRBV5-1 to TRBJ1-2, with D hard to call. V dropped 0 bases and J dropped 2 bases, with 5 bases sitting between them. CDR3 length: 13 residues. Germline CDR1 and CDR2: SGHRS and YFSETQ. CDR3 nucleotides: TGCGCCAGCAGCTTGGGTAGCAACTATGGCTACACCTTC. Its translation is CASSLGSNYGYTF.

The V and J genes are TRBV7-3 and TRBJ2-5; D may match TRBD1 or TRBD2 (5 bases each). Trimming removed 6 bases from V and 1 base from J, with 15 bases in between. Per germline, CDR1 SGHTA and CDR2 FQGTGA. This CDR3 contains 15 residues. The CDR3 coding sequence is TGTGCCAGCAGTTCAAGTCGGGACCGCCAAGAGACCCAGTACTTC. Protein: CASSSSRDRQETQYF.